A single sample is the source of the 19 T cell receptor beta chains below, sequenced in a study of blood T cell repertoires in COVID-19. Clones were sequenced by immunoSEQ multiplex PCR, and TCRdb holds only the in-frame ones, with some missing. The sample lists about 120,000 clones; 80% to 90% were seen once. Sequenced material: peripheral blood. The receptors were sampled from a man between 65 and 79 years old with active or convalescent COVID-19.

About this clone itself: Other DNA sequences from this sample encode an identical CDR3 as well. The chain employs TRBV5-1 and TRBJ1-5, with D perhaps TRBD1 (5 bases). The CDR3 has 14 amino acids. Germline V lookup: CDR1 SGHRS, CDR2 YFSETQ. V was trimmed by 5 bases and J by 1 base, leaving 10 bases between them. The CDR3 sequence is CASSLGGSNQPQHF. The CDR3 nucleotides read TGCGCCAGCAGTCTCGGGGGAAGCAATCAGCCCCAGCATTTT.

The chain links TRBV30 to TRBJ2-3; 9 bases are shared with TRBD1. The germline V gene has CDR1 GTSNPN and CDR2 SVGIG (reference sequence). With 0 bases clipped from V and 0 bases from J, the junction kept 7 bases outside the gene matches. This CDR3 region has 17 residues. The CDR3 sequence: CAWSVSRTGASTDTQYF. Written as DNA, the CDR3 is TGTGCCTGGAGTGTTTCTAGGACAGGGGCAAGCACAGATACGCAGTATTTT. Looking up the rest from reference TRBV30 and TRBJ2-3 gives the full variable domain: SQTIHQWPATLVQPVGSPLSLECTVEGTSNPNLYWYRQAAGRGLQLLFYSVGIGQISSEVPQNLSASRPQDRQFILSSKKLLLSDSGFYLCAWSVSRTGASTDTQYFGPGTRLTVL.

The CDR3: CASRLEKGLGQPQHF. The CDR3 coding sequence is TGTGCCAGCAGGCTTGAGAAGGGGCTGGGTCAGCCCCAGCATTTT. The J gene is TRBJ1-5, the V gene TRBV6-6, with a tentative D call TRBD1 (5 bases). V gave up 6 bases and J gave up 6 bases, with 18 bases separating them. This CDR3 comprises 15 residues. CDR1 and CDR2 from the germline V gene are MNHNY and SVGAGI (reference sequence).

The chain recombines TRBV11-2 with TRBJ1-1; 9 bases align to TRBD1. Germline V CDR1 and CDR2: SGHAT, FQNNGV. The trim removed 0 bases at V and 0 bases at J, leaving 8 bases unmatched. The CDR3 has 18 amino acids. CDR3 bases: TGTGCCAGCAGCTTAGACGTCCCGGGACAGGGACTGAACACTGAAGCTTTCTTT. Protein: CASSLDVPGQGLNTEAFF.

This sequence joins TRBV28 and TRBJ2-6, with D perhaps matching TRBD1 (5 bases). CDR3 size: 17 residues. V dropped 5 bases and J dropped 1 base, with 15 bases sitting between them. In germline, CDR1 is MDHEN, CDR2 SYDVKM. This CDR3 reads CASSGAASISGANVLTF. The CDR3 nucleotides read TGTGCCAGCAGTGGGGCAGCCTCAATATCTGGGGCCAACGTCCTGACTTTC.

This clone was recorded once. V gene TRBV7-2 combines with J gene TRBJ2-7; D is uncertain. The CDR3 consists of 13 residues. Trimming left V 1 base short and J 1 base short, with 5 bases between. In germline, CDR1 is SGHTA, CDR2 FQGNSA. CDR3 sequence: CASSLGPSYEQYF. DNA of the CDR3: TGTGCCAGCAGCTTAGGGCCATCCTACGAGCAGTACTTC. Full variable domain (remainder filled in from reference TRBV7-2 and TRBJ2-7): GAGVSQSPSNKVTEKGKDVELRCDPISGHTALYWYRQSLGQGLEFLIYFQGNSAPDKSGLPSDRFSAERTGGSVSTLTIQRTQQEDSAVYLCASSLGPSYEQYFGPGTRLTVT.

The V gene is TRBV3-1 (or the pseudogene TRBV3-2), the J gene TRBJ1-6; maybe TRBD1 (5 bases). Trimming removed 1 base from V and 1 base from J, with 11 bases in between. Germline CDR1 and CDR2: LGHDT and YNNKEL (reference sequence). The CDR3 spans 17 residues. CDR3 region: CASSQVTGGSYNSPLHF. The CDR3 DNA sequence: TGTGCCAGCAGCCAAGTAACGGGGGGTTCCTATAATTCACCCCTCCACTTT.

This rearrangement joins TRBV6-6 to TRBJ2-7; TRBD1 agrees at 9 bases. The CDR3 is 15 residues long. V lost 6 bases, J lost 5 bases, and 11 bases stayed unmatched. Per the germline V gene, CDR1 is MNHNY and CDR2 is SVGAGI (reference sequence). The CDR3 region is CASSSPGTGYNEQYF. Here the CDR3 DNA reads TGTGCCAGCAGCTCCCCCGGGACAGGGTACAACGAGCAGTACTTC.

The V gene is TRBV7-2, the J gene TRBJ2-2; tentative D call: TRBD1 (5 bases). V was shortened by 1 base and J by 4 bases, with 10 bases between the two germline ends. The CDR3 extends over 15 amino acids. Per the germline V gene, CDR1 is SGHTA and CDR2 is FQGNSA. The CDR3, as DNA: TGTGCCAGCAGCTTAGAAGGGGAAACCACCGGGGAGCTGTTTTTT. This codes for CASSLEGETTGELFF.

V is TRBV6-5 and J is TRBJ2-2; 7 nucleotides line up with TRBD2. V was clipped by 8 bases and J by 3 bases; unmatched bases: 6. The CDR3 length is 14 residues. Germline loops: CDR1 MNHEY, CDR2 SVGAGI. As DNA, the CDR3 is TGTGCCAGCGGCCGGAGCGGGGACACCGGGGAGCTGTTTTTT. It yields the protein CASGRSGDTGELFF.

The chain is built from TRBV11-2 and TRBJ2-2; 7 positions agree with TRBD1. Trimming at V came to 7 bases and at J to 1 base, leaving 9 bases not matched to a gene. The CDR3 length is 16 residues. CDR1 and CDR2 (germline): SGHAT, FQNNGV. The CDR3 loop is CASTVRGLKNTGELFF. DNA of the CDR3: TGTGCCAGCACCGTGAGGGGGCTAAAGAACACCGGGGAGCTGTTTTTT. Combining the CDR3 with reference TRBV11-2 and TRBJ2-2 gives the whole variable domain EAGVAQSPRYKIIEKRQSVAFWCNPISGHATLYWYQQILGQGPKLLIQFQNNGVVDDSQLPKDRFSAERLKGVDSTLKIQPAKLEDSAVYLCASTVRGLKNTGELFFGEGSRLTVL.

This chain connects TRBV5-4 to TRBJ1-2; 12 positions agree with TRBD1. This CDR3 has 15 residues. Germline CDR1 reads SGHNT; CDR2 reads YYREEE (reference sequence). Trimming removed 5 bases from V and 5 bases from J; junction bases left unmatched: 7. The CDR3 loop reads CASRSGTGGFYGYTF. The CDR3 DNA sequence: TGTGCCAGCAGATCCGGGACAGGGGGCTTTTATGGCTACACCTTC.

The table lists this clone with a few counts. The V gene is TRBV12-3 or TRBV12-4, the J gene TRBJ1-1, with 8 bases aligning to TRBD1. V trimming: 6 bases; J trimming: 4 bases; junction bases outside the gene matches: 1. CDR3 size: 12 residues. CDR3 coding DNA: TGTGCCAGCAGGACAGGGGTCACTGAAGCTTTCTTT. It translates to CASRTGVTEAFF.

In its sample, this clone was seen once. This chain connects TRBV24-1 to TRBJ2-3; 8 nucleotides line up with TRBD1. Germline assignment: CDR1 KGHDR and CDR2 SFDVKD. Trimming took 1 base from V and 1 from J; bases not matched to a gene: 6. CDR3 length equals 17 residues. CDR3: CATSDLGQGARTDTQYF. Written as DNA, the CDR3 is TGTGCCACCAGTGATTTAGGCCAGGGGGCGCGCACAGATACGCAGTATTTT.

In this sample, this clone turned up once. In DNA form, the CDR3 reads TGTGCCTGGAGTGTCGGGACAGGGATTTTCGAGCAGTACTTC. Protein product: CAWSVGTGIFEQYF. This sequence joins TRBV30 and TRBJ2-7, with 9 bases lining up with TRBD1. The germline gives CDR1 GTSNPN, CDR2 SVGIG (reference sequence). V was clipped by 0 bases and J by 6 bases; unmatched bases: 6. The CDR3 spans 14 residues. Drawing the rest from reference TRBV30 and TRBJ2-7, the complete variable domain is SQTIHQWPATLVQPVGSPLSLECTVEGTSNPNLYWYRQAAGRGLQLLFYSVGIGQISSEVPQNLSASRPQDRQFILSSKKLLLSDSGFYLCAWSVGTGIFEQYFGPGTRLTVT.

This clone was recorded a few times. The chain couples TRBV18 to TRBJ2-1; a possible D gene is TRBD2 (5 bases). V lost 2 bases and J lost 5, with 13 bases in between. Germline CDR1 KGHSH, CDR2 LQKENI. The CDR3 totals 15 residues. In DNA form, the CDR3 reads TGTGCCAGCTCACCAGGGCGGGTACCTAACAATGAGCAGTTCTTC. Its translation is CASSPGRVPNNEQFF.

The chain has TRBV19 and TRBJ2-3; 10 bases map to TRBD2. The CDR3 runs 16 residues. Germline CDR1 and CDR2: LNHDA and SQIVND (reference sequence). Trimming took 4 bases from V and 0 from J; bases not matched to a gene: 4. The CDR3 nucleotides are TGTGCCAGTAGTAGTAAGACTAGCGGGAGCACAGATACGCAGTATTTT. Protein: CASSSKTSGSTDTQYF.

The chain recombines TRBV4-1 with TRBJ2-1; D unresolved. V dropped 6 bases and J dropped 2 bases, with 8 bases sitting between them. CDR3 length: 13 amino acids. The germline gives CDR1 MGHRA, CDR2 YSYEKL. This chain's CDR3 is CASSRGPYNEQFF. In DNA form, the CDR3 reads TGCGCCAGCAGTCGTGGGCCCTACAATGAGCAGTTCTTC.

The genes are TRBV7-9 and TRBJ2-3; D is unresolved. Germline CDR1 SEHNR, CDR2 FQNEAQ (reference sequence). V was cut by 3 bases and J by 3 bases, with 4 bases left in between. CDR3 length equals 12 residues. CDR3 residues: CASSFGTDTQYF. In nucleotides, the CDR3 is TGTGCCAGCAGCTTCGGTACAGATACGCAGTATTTT.